The T cell receptor beta chain under discussion was sequenced for a study of T cells in localized non-small cell lung cancer. Sequencing used immunoSEQ multiplex PCR; TCRdb keeps in-frame clones, though not all of them. The table lists 2,500 to 3,000 clones, roughly 36% of them singletons. A word on this clone: The target antigen is unknown.

The V and J ends lost 0 bases and 0 bases respectively, with 9 bases between them. The CDR3 spans 16 residues. Points from the study as a whole: Without multi-region sequencing, intratumor heterogeneity could not be excluded. In the blood, greater T cell density corresponded to longer overall survival. Adjacent lung exhibited a median of about 57 among the 100 most abundant tumor clones. The study found T cell clonality highest in uninvolved adjacent lung, above tumor.

The chain combines TRBV23-1 with TRBJ2-1, with D maybe TRBD2 (6 bases). TRBV23-1 falls under the ORF class, with uncertain function. This sequence was found in a man aged 40-75 years with stage I lung adenocarcinoma. The material sequenced was lung tumor tissue, taken before any cancer treatment. CDR3: CASSQSGGVSYNEQFF. The CDR3, as DNA: TGCGCCAGCAGTCAATCGGGCGGGGTCTCCTACAATGAGCAGTTCTTC.